This T cell receptor beta chain was found in a study of T cell clonotyping in hematopoietic cell transplantation. As regards this clone: Its target is unknown.

The CDR3 loop spans 13 amino acids. Germline V gene lookup returns CDR1 MGHRA and CDR2 YSYEKL. V shed 2 bases and J shed 5 bases, with 8 bases lying between them. Time point here: recipient sample about 28 days before transplant, after cytoreduction. The method was immunoSEQ multiplex PCR; TCRdb's version includes in-frame clones alone and lacks a portion of them. The data show some 27,000 clones, roughly 84% seen once. Whole-study findings and limits: At the given depth, recipient repertoires were over 97% de novo clonotypes.

The chain links TRBV4-1 to TRBJ2-3, with unresolved D. Source: peripheral blood mononuclear cells, taken before stem cell transplant. The receptor was derived from a man in his forties with acute myeloid leukemia. Some clones in this sample may be carry-over from other donors' samples. The CDR3 DNA reads as TGCGCCAGCAGCCAACTCGACCGAGATACGCAGTATTTT. Encoded protein: CASSQLDRDTQYF.